These T cell receptor beta chains were read from a single sample in a study of blood T cell repertoires in COVID-19. The assay was immunoSEQ multiplex PCR, and TCRdb's table has in-frame clones only and misses some. In the table there are roughly 50,000 clones, around 90% of which are singletons. The sample was peripheral blood. The source is a man of 80 years or more with acute or convalescent COVID-19. CDR3s include the opening cysteine and the closing phenylalanine or tryptophan. The D gene is left open where the match is weak. Clone size is shown for a subset of rows, as once, few, many or a class of expanded clone.

CDR3 protein | CDR3 DNA | J gene | V gene | D gene | clone size
CASSPPLTASAKNIQYF | TGTGCCAGCTCACCACCGCTCACAGCTTCAGCCAAAAACATTCAGTACTTC | TRBJ2-4 | TRBV18 | . | .
CASSFTGGGEQYF | TGTGCCAGCAGCTTTACAGGGGGAGGCGAGCAGTACTTC | TRBJ2-7 | TRBV7-2 | TRBD1 | .
CAWTGGGASSYNEQFF | TGTGCCTGGACGGGCGGGGGGGCAAGCTCCTACAATGAGCAGTTCTTC | TRBJ2-1 | TRBV30 | TRBD2 | .
CASSSGTGQGEQYF | TGTGCCAGCAGCTCCGGGACAGGGCAGGGCGAGCAGTACTTC | TRBJ2-7 | TRBV11-2 | TRBD1 | .
CASSPSMGQLGNTEAFF | TGTGCCAGCTCACCAAGTATGGGACAGCTGGGAAACACTGAAGCTTTCTTT | TRBJ1-1 | TRBV18 | TRBD1 | .
CASSLSDQGWSQETQYF | TGTGCCAGCAGCTTATCGGACCAGGGATGGAGCCAAGAGACCCAGTACTTC | TRBJ2-5 | TRBV7-9 | . | .
CATSPLGGGYEQYF | TGTGCCACCAGCCCCCTAGGGGGCGGGTACGAGCAGTACTTC | TRBJ2-7 | TRBV15 | TRBD1 | .
CATSRDWDSLGQPQHF | TGTGCCACCAGCAGAGATTGGGACAGCTTAGGACAGCCCCAGCATTTT | TRBJ1-5 | TRBV15 | TRBD1 | once
CASSDWGGNTEAFF | TGTGCCAGCAGTGATTGGGGGGGGAACACTGAAGCTTTCTTT | TRBJ1-1 | TRBV2 | . | .
CASSRSQGEVYGYTF | TGCGCCAGCAGCCGAAGCCAAGGCGAGGTATATGGCTACACCTTC | TRBJ1-2 | TRBV4-1 | . | .
CASGGYQETQYF | TGTGCCTCGGGGGGCTATCAAGAGACCCAGTACTTC | TRBJ2-5 | TRBV10-3 | . | .
CASRTDRSFYEQYF | TGTGCCAGCAGGACCGACAGGAGCTTCTACGAGCAGTACTTC | TRBJ2-7 | TRBV2 | . | .
CASSRVSYGYTF | TGTGCCAGCAGCAGGGTATCCTATGGCTACACCTTC | TRBJ1-2 | TRBV2 | . | few
CASRSGNTDTQYF | TGTGCCAGCAGGTCAGGGAACACAGATACGCAGTATTTT | TRBJ2-3 | TRBV7-9 | . | once
CAPTGNYGYTF | TGTGCCCCGACGGGGAACTATGGCTACACCTTC | TRBJ1-2 | TRBV21-1 | . | .
CASSFRGTTLYNEQFF | TGTGCCAGCAGCTTCCGCGGGACTACCCTTTACAATGAGCAGTTCTTC | TRBJ2-1 | TRBV11-2 | TRBD2 | .
CASSLYSGGLYNEQFF | TGTGCCAGCAGCTTATACAGCGGGGGGCTCTACAATGAGCAGTTCTTC | TRBJ2-1 | TRBV7-6 | TRBD2 | once
CASSRTVGYEQYF | TGTGCCAGTAGTAGGACAGTGGGCTACGAGCAGTACTTC | TRBJ2-7 | TRBV19 | . | .